This TCR beta chain was recovered during a study of blood T cells in healthy people across ages. About the study: Template switching retrieved approximately one barcoded beta molecule for each two T cells.

Primed by a sample-barcoded 5' primer and a J-beta primer mix, a second PCR proceeded for about 7 to 11 cycles. TCRdb re-analysed the 5' RACE reads in MiXCR, keeping a single row per CDR3 protein. The sample records about 1.7 million distinct CDR3 sequences, under 30% being singletons. Healthy Caucasians from Russia aged about 6 to 100 served as donors. Extractions gave at least 5 micrograms of total RNA per sample. The V and J ends lost 0 bases and 13 bases respectively, with 19 bases between them. The length of the CDR3 is 14 residues. The V gene's germline CDR1 is DFQATT and CDR2 SNEGSKA (reference sequence).

This sequence joins TRBV20-1 and TRBJ2-4; D unclear. The sequence was obtained from a woman between 25 and 40 years old in good health. The sample consisted of blood. CDR3 sequence reads: CSARDTTSAREQYF. The DNA of the CDR3 is TGCAGTGCTAGAGACACTACCTCTGCCCGTGAGCAGTACTTC.